These 5 T cell receptor beta chains originate from one sample sequenced in a study of OX40 agonist ivuxolimab in advanced cancers. TCRdb's copy holds only in-frame clones and misses some; the assay was immunoSEQ multiplex PCR. The sample holds 100,000 to 150,000 clones, around 92% seen once. Specimen: CD4+ or CD8+ T cells sorted from blood, collected in a trial of the OX40 agonist ivuxolimab. These receptors originate from an adult with an advanced solid tumor such as melanoma, head and neck, liver or kidney cancer.

The rearrangement uses TRBV5-5 and TRBJ2-7, with D maybe TRBD2 (6 bases). Trimming took 2 bases from V and 3 from J, leaving 6 bases between them. CDR1 is SGHKS, CDR2 YYEKEE, per germline (reference sequence). This CDR3 has 12 residues. In DNA form, the CDR3 reads TGTGCCAGCAGCTTCGGGAGCTACGAGCAGTACTTC. Protein: CASSFGSYEQYF.

The table lists this clone with a count of one. This rearrangement joins TRBV5-1 to TRBJ2-3; 8 nucleotides line up with TRBD2. This CDR3 is built from 15 residues. Germline loops: CDR1 SGHRS, CDR2 YFSETQ. V shed 2 bases, J shed 6 bases, and the junction held 8 bases outside the gene matches. The CDR3 here is CASSFSGGPSDTQYF. The CDR3 DNA reads TGCGCCAGCAGCTTTTCGGGAGGGCCATCGGATACGCAGTATTTT.

Notes on this clone: One junction end disagrees with the germline gene, perhaps due to a read error. The rearrangement links TRBV6-1 to TRBJ2-1; no reliable D call. CDR3 length equals 11 residues. Germline V gene data show CDR1 as MNHNS and CDR2 as SASEGT. CDR3 in DNA: TGTGCCAGCAGCGAAGGCCGCTTTCAGTTCTTC. This translates into CASSEGRFQFF.

Written as DNA, the CDR3 is TGCGCCAGCAGCTTGGCACAGGAAAGGGAGACCCAGTACTTC. Its translation: CASSLAQERETQYF. This sequence joins TRBV5-1 and TRBJ2-5; D might be TRBD1 (5 bases). Germline CDR1 reads SGHRS; CDR2 reads YFSETQ. V was cut by 0 bases and J by 5 bases, with 11 bases left in between. CDR3 size: 14 residues. The full variable domain, rest sourced from reference TRBV5-1 and TRBJ2-5, is KAGVTQTPRYLIKTRGQQVTLSCSPISGHRSVSWYQQTPGQGLQFLFEYFSETQRNKGNFPGRFSGRQFSNSRSEMNVSTLELGDSALYLCASSLAQERETQYFGPGTRLLVL.

The V and J genes are TRBV19 and TRBJ1-2; TRBD1 matches at 8 bases. The J segment lost 2 bases and the V segment lost 5 bases, leaving 7 bases of the junction unmatched. Germline CDR1 is LNHDA and CDR2 is SQIVND (reference sequence). The CDR3 has 15 amino acids. Written as DNA, the CDR3 is TGTGCCAGTAGTCCAGGGACAGGAATCAACTATGGCTACACCTTC. Translated, it gives CASSPGTGINYGYTF.